This TCR beta chain derives from a study of blood T cell repertoires in COVID-19. Sequenced by immunoSEQ multiplex PCR; TCRdb stores in-frame clones only, minus some. Of over 70,000 clones detected, 60% to 85% appear once; the ten largest clones hold 9.8%. CDR3 length: 14 residues. The trim removed 4 bases at V and 8 bases at J, leaving 6 bases unmatched. Germline V gene sequence: CDR1 MNHEY, CDR2 SVGAGI. This TCR came from a woman older than 75 with acute or convalescent COVID-19. Material for sequencing was peripheral blood. The chain is built from TRBV6-5 and TRBJ2-1; 9 nucleotides align to TRBD1. The CDR3 reads CASSFTGTGYEQFF. In DNA, the CDR3 is TGTGCCAGCAGTTTTACCGGGACAGGGTATGAGCAGTTCTTC.